The 9 T cell receptor beta chains below were found in one sample sequenced in a study of cytomegalovirus exposure and HLA in healthy donors. Only in-frame clones appear in the TCRdb table, and some are missing; sequencing was by immunoSEQ multiplex PCR. The table lists a few hundred thousand clones, roughly 90% of them singletons. Material for sequencing was PBMCs. Source of these receptors: a woman younger than 30 in good health and CMV-seronegative.

This clone turned up a few times. The J gene is TRBJ2-2, the V gene TRBV11-3, with 8 nucleotides matching TRBD2. V shed 2 bases and J 1 base; nucleotides not matched to a gene: 6. Germline assignment: CDR1 SGHNT and CDR2 YENEEA. This CDR3 comprises 17 residues. This chain's CDR3 is CASSLPAGALNTGELFF. In DNA form, the CDR3 reads TGTGCCAGCAGCTTACCAGCGGGGGCGCTGAACACCGGGGAGCTGTTTTTT. Looking up the rest from reference TRBV11-3 and TRBJ2-2 gives the full variable domain: EAGVVQSPRYKIIEKKQPVAFWCNPISGHNTLYWYLQNLGQGPELLIRYENEEAVDDSQLPKDRFSAERLKGVDSTLKIQPAELGDSAVYLCASSLPAGALNTGELFFGEGSRLTVL.

The V and J genes are TRBV6-5 and TRBJ1-5; no clear D. Germline loops: CDR1 MNHEY, CDR2 SVGAGI. V lost 6 bases and J 8 bases, leaving 14 bases between the germline ends. The CDR3 totals 13 residues. The CDR3 bases are TGTGCCAGCAGGGATGCGGGTTCCGAGCCCCAGCATTTT. This translates into CASRDAGSEPQHF.

The genes are TRBV27 and TRBJ2-7, with TRBD1 matching over 7 bases. Germline CDR1 and CDR2: MNHEY and SMNVEV (reference sequence). With V trimmed by 6 bases and J by 8 bases, 13 bases remained unmatched. The CDR3 spans 14 residues. CDR3 loop: CASSPGTAITKQYF. The CDR3 nucleotides are TGTGCCAGCAGCCCAGGGACAGCCATCACGAAGCAGTACTTC.

This chain links TRBV19 with TRBJ1-2, with TRBD1 matching 9 bases. Trimming at V came to 4 bases and at J to 3 bases, leaving 6 bases not matched to a gene. The CDR3 length is 15 residues. CDR1 LNHDA and CDR2 SQIVND come from the germline V gene (reference sequence). This CDR3 reads CASSNLQGAHYGYTF. The CDR3 nucleotides are TGTGCCAGTAGTAACCTACAGGGGGCCCACTATGGCTACACCTTC.

The V gene is TRBV6-5, the J gene TRBJ1-5; TRBD1 matches 7 bases. CDR1 and CDR2 (germline): MNHEY, SVGAGI. J gave up 5 bases and V 2 bases, and 3 bases lay outside the gene matches. The CDR3 is 14 residues long. The CDR3 sequence: CASSYQGVDQPQHF. CDR3 coding DNA: TGTGCCAGCAGTTACCAGGGGGTCGATCAGCCCCAGCATTTT.

V usage is TRBV5-1 and J usage is TRBJ1-1; no clear D gene. This CDR3 comprises 12 residues. CDR1 SGHRS and CDR2 YFSETQ come from the germline V gene. The ends were cut back, 0 bases at V and 7 bases at J, with 7 bases in the middle. The CDR3, as DNA: TGCGCCAGCAGCTTGGATCAGATTGAAGCTTTCTTT. It specifies CASSLDQIEAFF.

This clone turned up a few times. The chain links TRBV5-1 to TRBJ1-6, with 8 nucleotides matching TRBD1. Germline loops: CDR1 SGHRS, CDR2 YFSETQ. V lost 1 base, J lost 9 bases, and 6 bases stayed unmatched. The CDR3 contains 15 residues. The DNA of the CDR3 is TGCGCCAGCAGCTTGACTCGGACAGGGACTTCACCCCTCCACTTT. Protein: CASSLTRTGTSPLHF.

The chain is built from TRBV30 and TRBJ1-6; D gene unclear. The V end was cut by 8 bases, the J end by 7 bases, with 15 bases between. The germline CDR1 and CDR2 sequences are GTSNPN and SVGIG (reference sequence). The CDR3 length is 13 residues. The CDR3 DNA is TGTGCCCTAACTACCCGAGGCAATTCACCCCTCCACTTT. This gives the protein CALTTRGNSPLHF.

V usage is TRBV19 and J usage is TRBJ2-1; 10 positions agree with TRBD2. The germline gives CDR1 LNHDA, CDR2 SQIVND (reference sequence). Unmatched junction bases numbered 10, after V lost 10 bases and J lost 7 bases. The CDR3 is made up of 14 amino acids. The CDR3 DNA is TGTGCCACGATGCAGCGGGGGGGCCGGAATGAGCAGTTCTTC. Its protein product is CATMQRGGRNEQFF.